Presented here are 2 T cell receptor beta chains from one specimen sequenced in a study of identical twins. Using its own MiXCR run on the 5' RACE reads, TCRdb lists one record per CDR3 protein. The repertoire has 300,000 to 350,000 distinct CDR3 sequences, 9% to 15% of them found once; the top ten carry approximately 7.6%. The same sample was also used in a study of yellow fever vaccine responses in identical twins.

Sample: CD8+ T cells sorted from blood. All receptors come from a woman aged 18 to 35 in good health.

This clonotype was counted between two and nine times. The V and J genes are TRBV12-3 or TRBV12-4 and TRBJ2-7; D remains ambiguous. The CDR3 loop spans 12 amino acids. Trimming took off 6 bases at V and 7 bases at J, with 13 bases between the two ends. Here the CDR3 reads CASSRNYGEQYV. The CDR3 coding sequence is TGTGCCAGCAGCCGGAACTACGGAGAGCAGTACGTC.

A few counts support this clonotype. The rearrangement links TRBV27 to TRBJ2-1, with 9 bases lining up with TRBD2. The J segment lost 0 bases and the V segment lost 5 bases, leaving 8 bases of the junction unmatched. Germline CDR1 is MNHEY and CDR2 is SMNVEV (reference sequence). The CDR3 consists of 17 residues. CDR3 in amino acids: CASSLAGLDSSYNEQFF. In DNA, the CDR3 is TGTGCCAGCAGTCTAGCGGGACTGGACAGCTCCTACAATGAGCAGTTCTTC.